The 16 T cell receptor beta chains below all came from one sample that was sequenced in a study of CD8 T cells in ankylosing spondylitis. MiXCR, applied by TCRdb to the 5' RACE reads, yields one record per CDR3 protein. The top ten clones hold 16% of a sample with some 200,000 distinct CDR3 sequences, more than 10% of them seen once. The specimen was blood, either unsorted or a sorted T cell fraction (not recorded which). The receptors shown here come from a male donor with ankylosing spondylitis or in good health (not recorded which).

The chain combines TRBV7-8 with TRBJ1-1, with D perhaps TRBD1 (5 bases). Trimming cost V 6 bases and J 6 bases, with 17 bases left between them. The CDR3 length is 14 residues. Germline V CDR1 and CDR2: SGHVS, FQNEAQ. CDR3 sequence: CASRDPGARAEAFF. CDR3 DNA sequence: TGTGCCAGCAGGGACCCCGGGGCGCGCGCTGAAGCTTTCTTT. The full variable domain, its missing parts supplied by reference TRBV7-8 and TRBJ1-1, is GAGVSQSPRYKVAKRGQDVALRCDPISGHVSLFWYQQALGQGPEFLTYFQNEAQLDKSGLPSDRFFAERPEGSVSTLKIQRTQQEDSAVYLCASRDPGARAEAFFGQGTRLTVV.

This chain uses TRBV29-1 with TRBJ2-5, with 9 bases fitting TRBD2. This CDR3 comprises 15 residues. The germline gives CDR1 SQVTM, CDR2 ANQGSEA. The V and J ends lost 4 bases and 2 bases, in that order; junction bases with no gene match: 8. The CDR3 sequence: CSVVPSGVGQETQYF. DNA of the CDR3: TGCAGCGTTGTCCCTAGCGGGGTCGGGCAAGAGACCCAGTACTTC. The whole variable domain, remainder taken from reference TRBV29-1 and TRBJ2-5, is SAVISQKPSRDICQRGTSLTIQCQVDSQVTMMFWYRQQPGQSLTLIATANQGSEATYESGFVIDKFPISRPNLTFSTLTVSNMSPEDSSIYLCSVVPSGVGQETQYFGPGTRLLVL.

The chain combines TRBV27 with TRBJ1-1, with D perhaps matching TRBD1 (5 bases). The CDR3 spans 13 residues. V lost 7 bases and J lost 1, with 10 bases in between. CDR1 and CDR2 from the germline V gene are MNHEY and SMNVEV (reference sequence). The CDR3 region is CASTRQPNTEAFF. Written as DNA, the CDR3 is TGTGCCAGCACTAGACAGCCGAACACTGAAGCTTTCTTT.

The chain recombines TRBV20-1 with TRBJ2-7; TRBD2 is a possible D gene (6 bases). V was cut by 0 bases and J by 4 bases, with 13 bases left in between. The CDR3 spans 14 residues. The germline V gene has CDR1 DFQATT and CDR2 SNEGSKA (reference sequence). The CDR3 DNA follows: TGCAGTGCTAGAGAGTTCGCGGGATCGTACGAGCAGTACTTC. Amino acids: CSAREFAGSYEQYF.

This clonotype was counted ten times or more. The chain couples TRBV30 to TRBJ2-7, with 9 bases lining up with TRBD1. The CDR3 is made up of 15 amino acids. Germline V gives CDR1 GTSNPN, CDR2 SVGIG (reference sequence). Trimming removed 2 bases from V and 0 bases from J; junction bases left unmatched: 5. The CDR3 reads CAWSSDRGVSYEQYF. The CDR3 region has the DNA TGTGCCTGGAGTTCGGACAGGGGAGTCTCCTACGAGCAGTACTTC.

The genes are TRBV5-6 and TRBJ2-7, with D possibly TRBD2 on 5 matching bases. This CDR3 has 16 residues. Trimming left V 3 bases short and J 0 bases short, with 16 bases between. From germline, CDR1 is SGHDT and CDR2 YYEEEE. CDR3: CASSSGYGFTSYEQYF. In DNA form, the CDR3 reads TGTGCCAGCAGCTCGGGATATGGGTTTACCTCCTACGAGCAGTACTTC.

The chain couples TRBV3-1 to TRBJ1-1, with D uncertain. The germline V gene has CDR1 LGHDT and CDR2 YNNKEL (reference sequence). This CDR3 is built from 15 residues. V was trimmed by 0 bases and J by 5 bases, leaving 13 bases between them. For the CDR3, the DNA is TGTGCCAGCAGCCAAGATATCGGGGAAACAACTGAAGCTTTCTTT. Amino acid sequence: CASSQDIGETTEAFF.

This clonotype was observed at least ten times. This chain links TRBV7-9 with TRBJ1-5; D not resolved. The CDR3 consists of 14 residues. Per germline, CDR1 SEHNR and CDR2 FQNEAQ (reference sequence). The V end lost 4 bases, the J end lost 5 bases, and 12 bases lay between the germline ends. CDR3 DNA: TGTGCCAGCAGCTCACTGGGTCAGGATCAGCCCCAGCATTTT. The encoded protein is CASSSLGQDQPQHF.

This clonotype was seen more than once but under ten times. V and J are TRBV6-1 and TRBJ2-1; D unresolved. V shed 8 bases and J shed 4 bases, with 3 bases lying between them. The CDR3 covers 10 residues. Germline CDR1 reads MNHNS; CDR2 reads SASEGT. CDR3 coding DNA: TGTGCCAGCGTTTACAATGAGCAGTTCTTC. Amino acids: CASVYNEQFF.

The V call is TRBV11-2, the J call TRBJ2-2, with D maybe TRBD2 (6 bases). The CDR3 loop spans 15 amino acids. V was pared by 5 bases and J by 6 bases, with 16 bases between. The germline V gene has CDR1 SGHAT and CDR2 FQNNGV. The CDR3 nucleotides are TGTGCCAGCAGCCCCGGGACTCCTAAGGCCGGGGAGCTGTTTTTT. This encodes CASSPGTPKAGELFF.

This clonotype was detected only a few times. The rearrangement uses TRBV4-1 and TRBJ2-1; 8 bases align to TRBD1. V trimming: 5 bases; J trimming: 7 bases; junction bases outside the gene matches: 13. In germline, CDR1 is MGHRA, CDR2 YSYEKL. The CDR3 contains 16 residues. The CDR3 DNA reads as TGCGCCAGCAGCGTCAAAAGGACAGGGACCGAAAATGAGCAGTTCTTC. Protein product: CASSVKRTGTENEQFF.

The chain carries TRBV5-5 and TRBJ2-7, with TRBD2 as a possible D gene (5 bases). CDR3 length: 13 residues. Germline V gene lookup returns CDR1 SGHKS and CDR2 YYEKEE (reference sequence). Trimming left V 4 bases short and J 3 bases short, with 11 bases between. The CDR3 sequence is CASSLERGYEQYF. CDR3 nucleotide sequence: TGTGCCAGCAGCCTAGAACGGGGCTACGAGCAGTACTTC.

This clonotype appeared a few times. This sequence joins TRBV6-4 and TRBJ2-7, with D possibly matching TRBD1 (6 bases). The CDR3 length is 13 residues. V lost 0 bases to trimming and J lost 6 bases, with 9 bases between them. Germline assignment: CDR1 MRHNA and CDR2 SNTAGT. CDR3 loop: CASSDSEQGEQYF. CDR3 nucleotides: TGTGCCAGCAGTGACTCCGAACAGGGCGAGCAGTACTTC.

This clonotype was counted ten times or more. The CDR3 here is CSARGQGSYEQYF. In DNA, the CDR3 is TGCAGTGCTAGAGGACAGGGCTCCTACGAGCAGTACTTC. The chain carries TRBV20-1 and TRBJ2-7; 7 bases line up with TRBD1. The V and J ends lost 1 base and 0 bases, in that order; junction bases with no gene match: 0. Germline CDR1 reads DFQATT; CDR2 reads SNEGSKA (reference sequence). The CDR3 length is 13 residues.

This clonotype was counted many times. The gene calls are TRBV6-5 and TRBJ2-1, with D unclear. V was pared by 2 bases and J by 4 bases, with 6 bases between. The CDR3 runs to 13 residues. Germline loops: CDR1 MNHEY, CDR2 SVGAGI. CDR3 sequence reads: CASSYTAYNEQFF. The CDR3 DNA is TGTGCCAGCAGTTACACGGCTTACAATGAGCAGTTCTTC.

This clonotype was detected a few times. The chain links TRBV4-2 to TRBJ2-1; D not resolved. V dropped 0 bases and J dropped 3 bases, with 9 bases sitting between them. Germline V gives CDR1 LGHNA, CDR2 YNFKEQ. The CDR3 contains 15 residues. CDR3 nucleotides: TGTGCCAGCAGCCAAGATCGCTCTTTCTACAATGAGCAGTTCTTC. Its translation is CASSQDRSFYNEQFF.